The 9 T cell receptor beta chains given below trace back to one sample, sequenced in a study of technical replicates of blood from several donors. Generated by immunoSEQ multiplex PCR, the TCRdb table keeps only in-frame clones and is missing some. Among over 70,000 clones listed, 90% to 95% were seen once. Sequences were obtained from PBMCs. These receptors were taken from a human donor in good health. Some clones in this sample may be carry-over from other donors' samples.

Only one count was recorded for this clone. J is TRBJ2-1 and V is TRBV6-4, with TRBD2 as a possible D gene (6 bases). This CDR3 comprises 15 residues. V lost 6 bases, J lost 1 base, and 13 bases lay in between. Germline CDR1 and CDR2: MRHNA and SNTAGT. CDR3: CASRELAKSYNEQFF. The CDR3 bases are TGTGCCAGCAGGGAGCTAGCGAAGTCCTACAATGAGCAGTTCTTC.

The CDR3 coding sequence is TGTGCCAGCAGCCCGACTAGAACAACAGATACGCAGTATTTT. The encoded protein is CASSPTRTTDTQYF. The gene calls are TRBV6-5 and TRBJ2-3; D possibly corresponds to TRBD2 (6 bases). This CDR3 contains 14 residues. The germline CDR1 and CDR2 sequences are MNHEY and SVGAGI. V was pared by 6 bases and J by 3 bases, with 13 bases between.

The chain is built from TRBV5-1 and TRBJ2-3; TRBD2 agrees at 7 bases. CDR1 is SGHRS, CDR2 YFSETQ, per germline. Germline trimming cut 6 bases from V and 4 bases from J; bases unmatched to any gene: 8. The CDR3 length is 14 residues. CDR3 loop: CASKLAGVADTQYF. The DNA for the CDR3 is TGCGCCAGCAAACTCGCGGGGGTTGCAGATACGCAGTATTTT.

This sequence joins TRBV29-1 and TRBJ1-2, with TRBD1 matching 7 bases. This CDR3 is built from 14 residues. CDR1 SQVTM and CDR2 ANQGSEA come from the germline V gene. V dropped 3 bases and J dropped 1; count of bases not matched to a gene: 5. For the CDR3, the DNA is TGCAGCGTTGACGGGACAGACCTTAACTATGGCTACACCTTC. It translates to CSVDGTDLNYGYTF.

The gene calls are TRBV9 and TRBJ2-2, with 7 bases lining up with TRBD2. The CDR3 is made up of 14 amino acids. Trimming removed 4 bases from V and 7 bases from J; junction bases left unmatched: 7. Germline CDR1 and CDR2: SGDLS and YYNGEE. CDR3 in DNA: TGTGCCAGCAGCCTGAGCGGGAACGGCGGGGAGCTGTTTTTT. It encodes CASSLSGNGGELFF.

The sample holds a few counts of this clone. The rearrangement links TRBV19 to TRBJ2-7; TRBD1 aligns across 9 bases. V shed 8 bases and J 4 bases; nucleotides not matched to a gene: 15. The germline V gene encodes CDR1 LNHDA and CDR2 SQIVND (reference sequence). The CDR3 runs to 16 residues. CDR3 amino acids: CASCQYAGTGPYEQYF. In DNA form, the CDR3 reads TGTGCCAGTTGTCAATACGCCGGGACAGGGCCATACGAGCAGTACTTC.

In DNA, the CDR3 is TGTGCCAGCAGTGAAGGGGCCTATGGAGGAATGAACACTGAAGCTTTCTTT. It is translated as CASSEGAYGGMNTEAFF. The V gene is TRBV6-1, the J gene TRBJ1-1; D is unresolved. This CDR3 region has 17 residues. The germline gives CDR1 MNHNS, CDR2 SASEGT. The V end lost 1 base, the J end lost 0 bases, and 15 bases lay between the germline ends.

CDR3: CASSQDWAVNTEAFF. The DNA for the CDR3 is TGCGCCAGCAGCCAAGATTGGGCAGTCAACACTGAAGCTTTCTTT. The gene calls are TRBV4-1 and TRBJ1-1; D not certain. Germline V lookup: CDR1 MGHRA, CDR2 YSYEKL. This CDR3 spans 15 amino acids. With 0 bases removed from V and 2 bases from J, the gap between germline ends came to 10 bases.

This clone has a handful of counts. CDR3 nucleotide sequence: TGTGCCTCCCGACTTAGGCTTGAAGCTTTCTTT. This translates into CASRLRLEAFF. This chain uses TRBV30 with TRBJ1-1; no clear D gene. Trimming cost V 7 bases and J 7 bases, with 13 bases left between them. Germline CDR1 GTSNPN, CDR2 SVGIG (reference sequence). CDR3 size: 11 residues.